Listed below are T cell receptor beta chains from one sample, sequenced in a study of blood T cell repertoires in COVID-19. TCRdb keeps only in-frame clones here, not all; method: immunoSEQ multiplex PCR. Of about 250,000 clones listed, 70% to 90% are singletons. Sequenced sample: peripheral blood. These TCRs come from a young man with active or convalescent COVID-19. Both conserved end residues are part of each CDR3. D genes are given only for firm matches. Only part of the rows carry a size: once, few, many, or a class if the clone is expanded.

V gene: TRBV28
D gene: TRBD2
clone size: .
CDR3 length: 15
J gene: TRBJ2-2
CDR3 protein: CASSPGGSVAGELFF
CDR3 DNA: TGTGCCAGCAGTCCCGGGGGGAGTGTGGCCGGGGAGCTGTTTTTT

V gene: TRBV28
D gene: .
clone size: .
CDR3 length: 15
J gene: TRBJ1-1
CDR3 protein: CASSLDGGMNTEAFF
CDR3 DNA: TGTGCCAGCAGTTTGGACGGGGGAATGAACACTGAAGCTTTCTTT

V gene: TRBV28
D gene: TRBD1
clone size: .
CDR3 length: 14
J gene: TRBJ2-3
CDR3 protein: CASSSGTGVDTQYF
CDR3 DNA: TGTGCCAGCAGTTCCGGGACAGGGGTGGATACGCAGTATTTT

V gene: TRBV12-3/TRBV12-4
D gene: TRBD1
clone size: .
CDR3 length: 12
J gene: TRBJ1-2
CDR3 protein: CASSLDRAGYTF
CDR3 DNA: TGTGCCAGCAGCCTCGACAGGGCAGGCTACACCTTC

V gene: TRBV25-1
D gene: TRBD1
clone size: .
CDR3 length: 13
J gene: TRBJ1-6
CDR3 protein: CASSDRVNSPLHF
CDR3 DNA: TGTGCCAGCTCGGACAGGGTTAATTCACCCCTCCACTTT

V gene: TRBV5-1
D gene: .
clone size: .
CDR3 length: 16
J gene: TRBJ1-6
CDR3 protein: CASTERGSSYNSPLHF
CDR3 DNA: TGCGCCAGCACCGAAAGGGGGAGCTCCTATAATTCACCCCTCCACTTT

V gene: TRBV28
D gene: .
clone size: .
CDR3 length: 16
J gene: TRBJ1-1
CDR3 protein: CASSLAPGAGNTEAFF
CDR3 DNA: TGTGCCAGCAGTTTAGCCCCGGGAGCGGGGAACACTGAAGCTTTCTTT

V gene: TRBV7-2
D gene: .
clone size: .
CDR3 length: 14
J gene: TRBJ2-7
CDR3 protein: CASSLFGMTYEQYF
CDR3 DNA: TGTGCCAGCAGCTTATTCGGGATGACCTACGAGCAGTACTTC

V gene: TRBV4-3
D gene: TRBD1
clone size: .
CDR3 length: 15
J gene: TRBJ1-2
CDR3 protein: CASSQAGQGARGYTF
CDR3 DNA: TGCGCCAGCAGCCAAGCCGGACAGGGGGCAAGGGGATACACCTTC

V gene: TRBV19
D gene: .
clone size: .
CDR3 length: 14
J gene: TRBJ1-4
CDR3 protein: CASSPPLADEKLFF
CDR3 DNA: TGTGCCAGTAGTCCCCCCTTAGCAGATGAAAAACTGTTTTTT

V gene: TRBV7-8
D gene: TRBD1
clone size: few
CDR3 length: 15
J gene: TRBJ2-2
CDR3 protein: CASVTPGQGPGELFF
CDR3 DNA: TGTGCCAGCGTCACTCCGGGACAGGGTCCCGGGGAGCTGTTTTTT

V gene: TRBV28
D gene: .
clone size: once
CDR3 length: 16
J gene: TRBJ2-1
CDR3 protein: CAVLGSGLSPSYGQFF
CDR3 DNA: TGTGCGGTTTTGGGTAGCGGTCTATCTCCCTCGTATGGGCAGTTCTTC

V gene: TRBV6-1
D gene: .
clone size: few
CDR3 length: 15
J gene: TRBJ1-2
CDR3 protein: CASSDTVRMNYGYTF
CDR3 DNA: TGTGCCAGCAGTGATACGGTCAGGATGAACTATGGCTACACCTTC

V gene: TRBV4-3
D gene: TRBD1
clone size: .
CDR3 length: 15
J gene: TRBJ1-1
CDR3 protein: CASSRNRGLNTEAFF
CDR3 DNA: TGCGCCAGCAGCCGTAACAGGGGGCTCAACACTGAAGCTTTCTTT

V gene: TRBV6-2/TRBV6-3
D gene: TRBD2
clone size: .
CDR3 length: 16
J gene: TRBJ2-1
CDR3 protein: CASSYKPGGGADEQFF
CDR3 DNA: TGTGCCAGCAGTTACAAGCCTGGCGGGGGGGCAGATGAGCAGTTCTTC

V gene: TRBV7-8
D gene: .
clone size: .
CDR3 length: 14
J gene: TRBJ1-2
CDR3 protein: CASSLAVDSYGYTF
CDR3 DNA: TGTGCCAGCAGCTTAGCGGTTGACAGCTATGGCTACACCTTC

V gene: TRBV4-2
D gene: .
clone size: .
CDR3 length: 16
J gene: TRBJ2-7
CDR3 protein: CASSRQVASGPYEQYF
CDR3 DNA: TGTGCCAGCAGCCGACAAGTAGCCAGCGGCCCCTACGAGCAGTACTTC

V gene: TRBV7-8
D gene: .
clone size: .
CDR3 length: 15
J gene: TRBJ2-7
CDR3 protein: CASSLVVVGGAEQYF
CDR3 DNA: TGTGCCAGCAGCTTAGTGGTGGTCGGAGGGGCCGAGCAGTACTTC

V gene: TRBV16
D gene: TRBD2
clone size: .
CDR3 length: 13
J gene: TRBJ2-1
CDR3 protein: CASSQYRAGDPFF
CDR3 DNA: TGTGCCAGCAGCCAATATCGGGCGGGAGACCCGTTCTTC

V gene: TRBV28
D gene: .
clone size: .
CDR3 length: 18
J gene: TRBJ1-4
CDR3 protein: CASSLYQGRFETNEKLFF
CDR3 DNA: TGTGCCAGCAGTTTATACCAGGGTCGGTTTGAGACTAATGAAAAACTGTTTTTT

V gene: TRBV7-9
D gene: TRBD2
clone size: many
CDR3 length: 13
J gene: TRBJ2-3
CDR3 protein: CASSLGGADTQYF
CDR3 DNA: TGTGCCAGCAGCTTGGGAGGGGCAGATACGCAGTATTTT

V gene: TRBV6-6
D gene: .
clone size: .
CDR3 length: 16
J gene: TRBJ1-4
CDR3 protein: CASSYSLGRANEKLFF
CDR3 DNA: TGTGCCAGCAGTTACAGTCTCGGCAGGGCTAATGAAAAACTGTTTTTT

V gene: TRBV7-2
D gene: TRBD1
clone size: once
CDR3 length: 14
J gene: TRBJ1-4
CDR3 protein: CASSSGQGGEKLFF
CDR3 DNA: TGTGCCAGCAGCTCAGGACAGGGTGGTGAAAAACTGTTTTTT

V gene: TRBV21-1
D gene: .
clone size: .
CDR3 length: 17
J gene: TRBJ2-2
CDR3 protein: CASSNHREIGDTGELFF
CDR3 DNA: TGTGCCAGCAGCAACCATAGGGAGATAGGAGACACCGGGGAGCTGTTTTTT

V gene: TRBV5-1
D gene: TRBD1
clone size: .
CDR3 length: 15
J gene: TRBJ1-1
CDR3 protein: CASSLGQGMNTEAFF
CDR3 DNA: TGCGCCAGCAGCCTGGGACAGGGGATGAACACTGAAGCTTTCTTT

V gene: TRBV18
D gene: .
clone size: .
CDR3 length: 13
J gene: TRBJ1-2
CDR3 protein: CASSGGQIYGYTF
CDR3 DNA: TGTGCCAGCTCAGGCGGACAGATCTATGGCTACACCTTC

V gene: TRBV2
D gene: .
clone size: .
CDR3 length: 13
J gene: TRBJ1-5
CDR3 protein: CASSEIGGQPQHF
CDR3 DNA: TGTGCCAGCAGTGAAATTGGAGGTCAGCCCCAGCATTTT

V gene: TRBV28
D gene: TRBD2
clone size: .
CDR3 length: 15
J gene: TRBJ2-4
CDR3 protein: CASSGLALAKNIQYF
CDR3 DNA: TGTGCCAGCAGTGGACTAGCGCTAGCCAAAAACATTCAGTACTTC

V gene: TRBV30
D gene: .
clone size: .
CDR3 length: 12
J gene: TRBJ1-2
CDR3 protein: CAWTQEKYGYTF
CDR3 DNA: TGTGCCTGGACCCAGGAAAAGTATGGCTACACCTTC

V gene: TRBV5-6
D gene: .
clone size: few
CDR3 length: 15
J gene: TRBJ1-2
CDR3 protein: CASSLGSWAGLGYTF
CDR3 DNA: TGTGCCAGCAGCTTGGGCTCCTGGGCAGGGCTTGGCTACACCTTC

V gene: TRBV19
D gene: TRBD1
clone size: .
CDR3 length: 15
J gene: TRBJ2-5
CDR3 protein: CASSTDRGRGETQYF
CDR3 DNA: TGTGCCAGTAGTACCGACAGGGGGCGCGGGGAGACCCAGTACTTC

V gene: TRBV7-8
D gene: .
clone size: .
CDR3 length: 13
J gene: TRBJ1-1
CDR3 protein: CASSSSPNTEAFF
CDR3 DNA: TGTGCCAGCAGCTCCTCCCCCAACACTGAAGCTTTCTTT

V gene: TRBV28
D gene: .
clone size: .
CDR3 length: 14
J gene: TRBJ1-4
CDR3 protein: CASSLWQGREKLFF
CDR3 DNA: TGTGCCAGCAGTTTATGGCAGGGTAGGGAAAAACTGTTTTTT

V gene: TRBV28
D gene: .
clone size: .
CDR3 length: 17
J gene: TRBJ2-3
CDR3 protein: CASSLEARQIITDTQYF
CDR3 DNA: TGTGCCAGCAGTTTAGAGGCCCGGCAGATAATCACAGATACGCAGTATTTT

V gene: TRBV7-2
D gene: .
clone size: .
CDR3 length: 16
J gene: TRBJ1-5
CDR3 protein: CASSLALRGGNQPQHF
CDR3 DNA: TGTGCCAGCAGCTTAGCCCTAAGGGGGGGAAATCAGCCCCAGCATTTT

V gene: TRBV5-4
D gene: TRBD1
clone size: .
CDR3 length: 15
J gene: TRBJ1-2
CDR3 protein: CASSYPAGGDSGYTF
CDR3 DNA: TGTGCCAGCAGCTACCCAGCAGGGGGCGACTCTGGCTACACCTTC

V gene: TRBV5-8
D gene: TRBD1
clone size: .
CDR3 length: 17
J gene: TRBJ1-1
CDR3 protein: CASSWGQGRRVKTEAFF
CDR3 DNA: TGTGCCAGCAGCTGGGGACAGGGAAGACGCGTGAAAACTGAAGCTTTCTTT

V gene: TRBV5-1
D gene: .
clone size: .
CDR3 length: 14
J gene: TRBJ2-3
CDR3 protein: CASSSWTYTDTQYF
CDR3 DNA: TGCGCCAGCAGCTCATGGACTTACACAGATACGCAGTATTTT

V gene: TRBV5-6
D gene: .
clone size: .
CDR3 length: 15
J gene: TRBJ1-1
CDR3 protein: CASSNGWSGGTEAFF
CDR3 DNA: TGTGCCAGCAGCAACGGGTGGTCAGGAGGCACTGAAGCTTTCTTT

V gene: TRBV6-1
D gene: .
clone size: .
CDR3 length: 16
J gene: TRBJ1-4
CDR3 protein: CASSEYRGRLNEKLFF
CDR3 DNA: TGTGCCAGCAGTGAATATAGGGGCCGATTAAATGAAAAACTGTTTTTT

V gene: TRBV5-4
D gene: .
clone size: .
CDR3 length: 14
J gene: TRBJ1-2
CDR3 protein: CASMKGGPNYGYTF
CDR3 DNA: TGTGCCAGCATGAAGGGAGGGCCCAACTATGGCTACACCTTC

V gene: TRBV27
D gene: TRBD2
clone size: .
CDR3 length: 13
J gene: TRBJ2-7
CDR3 protein: CATYRGRGYEQYF
CDR3 DNA: TGTGCCACTTACCGCGGGAGAGGATACGAGCAGTACTTC

V gene: TRBV7-2
D gene: .
clone size: .
CDR3 length: 14
J gene: TRBJ2-5
CDR3 protein: CASSAAGGGETQYF
CDR3 DNA: TGTGCCAGCAGCGCAGCGGGCGGCGGGGAGACCCAGTACTTC

V gene: TRBV6-2/TRBV6-3
D gene: .
clone size: .
CDR3 length: 14
J gene: TRBJ2-2
CDR3 protein: CASSFAGQSGELFF
CDR3 DNA: TGTGCCAGCAGTTTCGCAGGACAAAGCGGGGAGCTGTTTTTT

V gene: TRBV18
D gene: .
clone size: .
CDR3 length: 14
J gene: TRBJ1-6
CDR3 protein: CASGRDTSNSPLHF
CDR3 DNA: TGTGCCTCAGGCCGGGACACTTCTAATTCACCCCTCCACTTT

V gene: TRBV5-1
D gene: .
clone size: .
CDR3 length: 14
J gene: TRBJ2-7
CDR3 protein: CASSLDPGSYEQYF
CDR3 DNA: TGCGCCAGCAGCTTGGACCCGGGATCCTACGAGCAGTACTTC

V gene: TRBV12-3/TRBV12-4
D gene: .
clone size: .
CDR3 length: 13
J gene: TRBJ2-2
CDR3 protein: CASGTQNTGELFF
CDR3 DNA: TGTGCCAGCGGGACACAAAACACCGGGGAGCTGTTTTTT

V gene: TRBV3-1/TRBV3-2
D gene: .
clone size: .
CDR3 length: 13
J gene: TRBJ1-1
CDR3 protein: CASSGHPNTEAFF
CDR3 DNA: TGTGCCAGCTCGGGACATCCCAACACTGAAGCTTTCTTT

V gene: TRBV6-5
D gene: .
clone size: .
CDR3 length: 15
J gene: TRBJ1-5
CDR3 protein: CASSYSNRADQPQHF
CDR3 DNA: TGTGCCAGCAGTTACTCGAACAGGGCAGATCAGCCCCAGCATTTT

V gene: TRBV2
D gene: .
clone size: .
CDR3 length: 15
J gene: TRBJ2-3
CDR3 protein: CASSRAGEKTDTQYF
CDR3 DNA: TGTGCCAGCAGTCGGGCAGGGGAGAAGACAGATACGCAGTATTTT

V gene: TRBV4-3
D gene: .
clone size: .
CDR3 length: 16
J gene: TRBJ1-4
CDR3 protein: CASSQEADVEVEKLFF
CDR3 DNA: TGCGCCAGCAGCCAAGAAGCCGACGTGGAGGTCGAAAAACTGTTTTTT

V gene: TRBV6-2/TRBV6-3
D gene: .
clone size: few
CDR3 length: 11
J gene: TRBJ2-7
CDR3 protein: CASSYPGETSF
CDR3 DNA: TGTGCCAGCAGTTACCCCGGGGAGACGTCCTTC

V gene: TRBV11-2
D gene: .
clone size: .
CDR3 length: 13
J gene: TRBJ2-7
CDR3 protein: CASSRQSTYEQYF
CDR3 DNA: TGTGCCAGCAGCCGACAGTCTACCTACGAGCAGTACTTC

V gene: TRBV10-1
D gene: TRBD2
clone size: .
CDR3 length: 14
J gene: TRBJ2-2
CDR3 protein: CASSGTSGTGELFF
CDR3 DNA: TGCGCCAGCAGCGGGACTAGCGGTACCGGGGAGCTGTTTTTT

V gene: TRBV9
D gene: TRBD1
clone size: .
CDR3 length: 15
J gene: TRBJ2-1
CDR3 protein: CASSESGGSYNEQFF
CDR3 DNA: TGTGCCAGCAGTGAATCAGGGGGCTCCTACAATGAGCAGTTCTTC

V gene: TRBV12-3/TRBV12-4
D gene: .
clone size: .
CDR3 length: 13
J gene: TRBJ1-6
CDR3 protein: CASSFAGGRPLHF
CDR3 DNA: TGTGCCAGCAGTTTCGCGGGGGGTCGCCCCCTCCACTTT

V gene: TRBV30
D gene: .
clone size: .
CDR3 length: 11
J gene: TRBJ1-2
CDR3 protein: CAWSGGRGYTF
CDR3 DNA: TGTGCCTGGAGTGGCGGGCGCGGCTACACCTTC